A selection of T cell receptor beta chains follows, all from one sample in a study of T cells in Graves' hyperthyroidism and ophthalmopathy. TCRdb called the multiplex PCR reads again in MiXCR, with one record for every CDR3 protein. The data show some 300,000 distinct CDR3 sequences, about 15% seen once. Specimen: blood. Source of these receptors: a man younger than 45 with Graves' hyperthyroidism. CDR3s include the opening cysteine and the closing phenylalanine or tryptophan. D genes are given only for firm matches. Clone size is stated in some rows and not others, as once, few, many or a class when expanded.

.,TRBJ2-7,TRBV6-1,few,CASTWTETSYEQYF,TGTGCCAGCACCTGGACCGAGACCTCCTACGAGCAGTACTTC
.,TRBJ2-5,TRBV29-1,.,CSARLAQRGETQYF,TGCAGCGCTAGGCTAGCCCAACGCGGGGAGACCCAGTACTTC
.,TRBJ2-1,TRBV4-1,few,CASSQTSTGEQFF,TGCGCCAGCAGTCAGACTAGTACTGGTGAGCAGTTCTTC
.,TRBJ2-3,TRBV5-1,many,CASNAGDTQYF,TGCGCCAGCAACGCCGGGGATACGCAGTATTTT
TRBD2,TRBJ2-3,TRBV6-4,.,CASSLRLAGGRRSDTQYF,TGTGCCAGCAGTCTGCGACTAGCGGGAGGCCGCCGGTCAGATACGCAGTATTTT
.,TRBJ2-2,TRBV7-9,.,CASSLAATGELFF,TGTGCCAGCAGCTTGGCAGCCACCGGGGAGCTGTTTTTT
.,TRBJ2-2,TRBV28,few,CASSILTGELFF,TGTGCCAGCAGTATACTCACCGGGGAGCTGTTTTTT
.,TRBJ1-3,TRBV30,many,CAWSVGHGRTDFVRNTIYF,TGTGCCTGGAGCGTGGGACACGGTCGGACAGACTTTGTTCGAAACACCATATATTTT
TRBD2,TRBJ2-1,TRBV28,.,CASSSGSNEQFF,TGTGCCAGCAGTAGCGGGAGCAATGAGCAGTTCTTC
.,TRBJ2-7,TRBV20-1,many,CSATTGASGEQYF,TGCAGTGCTACAACGGGGGCTTCGGGAGAGCAGTACTTC
.,TRBJ2-1,TRBV3-1,many,CASSQDLSGPYNEQFF,TGTGCCAGCAGCCAAGATCTAAGCGGTCCCTACAATGAGCAGTTCTTC
.,TRBJ1-1,TRBV18,many,CASSLQENTEAFF,TGTGCCAGCTCGCTCCAGGAGAACACTGAAGCTTTCTTT
TRBD2,TRBJ2-1,TRBV7-9,many,CASSSLRTSGNEQFF,TGTGCCAGCAGCTCGCTCCGGACTAGCGGTAATGAGCAGTTCTTC
TRBD2,TRBJ2-7,TRBV12-3/TRBV12-4,.,CASSPYSGRGSYEQYF,TGTGCCAGCAGCCCCTATAGCGGGAGGGGATCCTACGAGCAGTACTTC
TRBD1,TRBJ2-2,TRBV19,few,CASTSRSGTGVTGELFF,TGTGCCAGTACATCACGGTCGGGGACAGGGGTGACCGGGGAGCTGTTTTTT
.,TRBJ2-1,TRBV5-1,few,CASSLYSLGLSEQFF,TGCGCCAGCAGCTTATATTCTTTGGGGCTCAGCGAGCAGTTCTTC
TRBD1,TRBJ1-2,TRBV29-1,.,CSVHDRVYGYTF,TGCAGCGTCCATGACAGGGTCTATGGCTACACCTTC
.,TRBJ2-1,TRBV10-3,many,CAISESITGSGQFF,TGTGCCATCAGTGAGTCGATTACGGGGTCGGGGCAGTTCTTC
.,TRBJ1-1,TRBV7-8,.,CASSSSWGGQEAFF,TGTGCCAGCAGCTCCTCCTGGGGGGGGCAGGAAGCTTTCTTT
.,TRBJ2-1,TRBV11-3,few,CASSFGGALYNEQFF,TGTGCCAGCAGCTTCGGAGGGGCTCTTTACAATGAGCAGTTCTTC
.,TRBJ1-1,TRBV10-3,many,CATGRTANTEAFF,TGTGCCACTGGTCGGACAGCCAACACTGAAGCTTTCTTT
TRBD1,TRBJ2-1,TRBV20-1,.,CSASRQGGAYNEQFF,TGCAGTGCTAGTAGACAGGGGGGGGCATACAATGAGCAGTTCTTC
.,TRBJ2-1,TRBV27,many,CASSRSALNEQFF,TGTGCCAGCAGTAGGTCGGCCCTCAATGAGCAGTTCTTC
.,TRBJ2-1,TRBV15,many,CATSPGGASSYNEQFF,TGTGCCACCAGCCCAGGGGGGGCGAGCTCCTACAATGAGCAGTTCTTC
TRBD2,TRBJ2-1,TRBV5-1,few,CASQREGDEQFF,TGCGCCAGCCAGCGGGAGGGGGATGAGCAGTTCTTC
TRBD2,TRBJ2-7,TRBV13,.,CASSLSRGSGPGAQYF,TGTGCCAGCAGCCTCTCCCGCGGGAGTGGACCAGGCGCGCAGTACTTC
.,TRBJ2-6,TRBV6-1,.,CASRPGRLAGANVLTF,TGTGCCAGCAGACCCGGGAGACTGGCTGGGGCCAACGTCCTGACTTTC
.,TRBJ2-2,TRBV27,many,CASSLGERTGELFF,TGTGCCAGCAGTTTGGGCGAGCGGACCGGGGAGCTGTTTTTT
.,TRBJ2-1,TRBV12-3/TRBV12-4,many,CASSSDGSGEQFF,TGTGCCAGCAGTTCGGACGGGAGTGGGGAGCAGTTCTTC
TRBD1,TRBJ1-2,TRBV5-6,many,CASSLDRGHYGYTF,TGTGCCAGCAGCCTGGACAGGGGGCACTATGGCTACACCTTC
TRBD1,TRBJ2-5,TRBV25-1,.,CASQGVVGETQYF,TGTGCCAGTCAGGGGGTGGTGGGAGAGACCCAGTACTTC
.,TRBJ2-3,TRBV12-3/TRBV12-4,many,CASSLGQVTDTQYF,TGTGCCAGCAGTTTGGGGCAGGTCACAGATACGCAGTATTTT
TRBD2,TRBJ2-1,TRBV3-1,many,CASSSPSGRVNLNEQFF,TGTGCCAGCAGCAGCCCTAGCGGGAGGGTTAACCTCAATGAGCAGTTCTTC
TRBD1,TRBJ1-1,TRBV11-2,many,CASSTHRGTEAFF,TGTGCCAGCAGCACTCACAGGGGAACTGAAGCTTTCTTT
.,TRBJ1-5,TRBV12-3/TRBV12-4,many,CASSFPGTGQPQHF,TGTGCCAGCAGCTTTCCAGGGACCGGTCAGCCCCAGCATTTT
TRBD2,TRBJ2-7,TRBV7-3,many,CASSAGLAGPYEQYF,TGTGCCAGCAGCGCCGGACTAGCGGGACCCTACGAGCAGTACTTC
.,TRBJ1-5,TRBV28,many,CASSLERVVENQPQHF,TGTGCCAGCAGTTTAGAGCGAGTGGTGGAAAATCAGCCCCAGCATTTT
TRBD1,TRBJ1-5,TRBV20-1,few,CSARGTGEVTQHF,TGCAGTGCTAGAGGGACAGGGGAGGTAACCCAGCATTTT
.,TRBJ2-6,TRBV4-1,.,CASRQGLSGANVLTF,TGCGCCAGCAGGCAGGGGCTGTCTGGGGCCAACGTCCTGACTTTC
.,TRBJ2-1,TRBV20-1,many,CSARNPRGGDEQFF,TGCAGTGCTAGGAACCCCAGGGGTGGGGATGAGCAGTTCTTC
.,TRBJ1-5,TRBV7-2,.,CASSTVVNNQPQHF,TGTGCCAGCAGCACCGTCGTTAATAATCAGCCCCAGCATTTT
TRBD1,TRBJ2-2,TRBV24-1,.,CATRSTGQGGAGELFF,TGTGCCACCAGATCTACGGGACAGGGTGGAGCCGGGGAGCTGTTTTTT
.,TRBJ1-1,TRBV10-3,.,CAISGLRNMNTEAFF,TGTGCCATCAGTGGATTAAGGAACATGAACACTGAAGCTTTCTTT
.,TRBJ2-2,TRBV2,.,CAIHRAGELFF,TGTGCCATCCACCGGGCCGGGGAGCTGTTTTTT
TRBD2,TRBJ2-2,TRBV6-1,.,CASVPGGRGTGELFF,TGTGCCAGCGTTCCGGGAGGGCGGGGCACCGGGGAGCTGTTTTTT